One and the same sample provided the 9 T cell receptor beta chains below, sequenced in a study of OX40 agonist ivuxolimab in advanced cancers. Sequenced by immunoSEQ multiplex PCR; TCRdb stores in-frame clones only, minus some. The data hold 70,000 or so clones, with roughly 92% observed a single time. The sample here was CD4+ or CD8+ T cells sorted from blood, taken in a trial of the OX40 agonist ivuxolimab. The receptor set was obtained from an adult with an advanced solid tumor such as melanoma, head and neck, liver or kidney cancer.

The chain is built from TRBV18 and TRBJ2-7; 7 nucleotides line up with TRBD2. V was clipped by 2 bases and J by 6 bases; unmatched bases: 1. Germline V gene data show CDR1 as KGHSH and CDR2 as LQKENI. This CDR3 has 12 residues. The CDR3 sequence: CASSPTGGEQYF. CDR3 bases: TGTGCCAGCTCACCAACGGGGGGCGAGCAGTACTTC.

Here the CDR3 DNA reads TGCGCCAGCAGCCAAGATAGAGGGCCAGATGGCTACACCTTC. Residues: CASSQDRGPDGYTF. The V call is TRBV4-1, the J call TRBJ1-2; D gene ambiguous. The CDR3 contains 14 residues. CDR1 is MGHRA, CDR2 YSYEKL, per germline. Trimming removed 0 bases at V and 6 bases at J, with 11 bases between.

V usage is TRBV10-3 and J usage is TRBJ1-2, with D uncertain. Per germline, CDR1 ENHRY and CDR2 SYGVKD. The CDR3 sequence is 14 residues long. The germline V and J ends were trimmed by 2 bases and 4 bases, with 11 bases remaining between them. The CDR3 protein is CAISEPTQLYGYTF. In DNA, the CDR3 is TGTGCCATCAGTGAGCCGACACAACTCTATGGCTACACCTTC.

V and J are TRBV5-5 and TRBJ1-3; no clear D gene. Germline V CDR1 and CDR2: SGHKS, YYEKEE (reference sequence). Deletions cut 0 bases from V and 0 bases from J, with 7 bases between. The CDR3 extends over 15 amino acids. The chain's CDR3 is CASSLEGNSGNTIYF. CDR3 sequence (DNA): TGTGCCAGCAGCTTGGAAGGGAACTCTGGAAACACCATATATTTT. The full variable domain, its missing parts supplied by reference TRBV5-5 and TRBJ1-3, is DAGVTQSPTHLIKTRGQQVTLRCSPISGHKSVSWYQQVLGQGPQFIFQYYEKEERGRGNFPDRFSARQFPNYSSELNVNALLLGDSALYLCASSLEGNSGNTIYFGEGSWLTVV.

In DNA form, the CDR3 reads TGCGCCAGCAGCCAAGATACCGGGACTAGCGGAACCTACGAGCAGTACTTC. Encoded protein: CASSQDTGTSGTYEQYF. This chain connects TRBV4-3 to TRBJ2-7, with TRBD2 matching 11 bases. CDR1 LGHNA and CDR2 YSLEER come from the germline V gene. CDR3 length: 17 residues. J lost 2 bases, V lost 0 bases, and 6 bases had no gene match.

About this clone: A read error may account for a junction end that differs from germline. CDR3 nucleotides: TGTGCCAGCAGCTTCAGCGGGAGGTGCTTC. It codes for CASSFSGRCF. V and J are TRBV5-6 and TRBJ2-7; TRBD2 matches at 9 bases. The CDR3 sequence is 10 residues long. Germline assignment: CDR1 SGHDT and CDR2 YYEEEE.

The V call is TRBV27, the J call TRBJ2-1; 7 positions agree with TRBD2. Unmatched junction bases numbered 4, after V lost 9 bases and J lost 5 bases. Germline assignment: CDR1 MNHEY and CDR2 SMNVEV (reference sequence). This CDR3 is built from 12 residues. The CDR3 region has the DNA TGTGCCAGTGGACTAGTAGACAATGAGCAGTTCTTC. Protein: CASGLVDNEQFF.

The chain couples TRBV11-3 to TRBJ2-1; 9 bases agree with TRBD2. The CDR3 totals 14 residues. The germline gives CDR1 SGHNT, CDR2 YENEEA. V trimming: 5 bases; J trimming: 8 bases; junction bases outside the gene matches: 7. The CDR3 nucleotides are TGTGCCAGCAGCACTGGGACTAGCATAGATGAGCAGTTCTTC. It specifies CASSTGTSIDEQFF.

The CDR3 region is CASSPSRCYEQYF. CDR3 DNA sequence: TGTGCCAGCAGCCCCTCGAGATGCTACGAGCAGTACTTC. The chain links TRBV21-1 to TRBJ2-7; the table's D call of TRBD2 was not tested on the DNA. TRBV21-1 is annotated as a pseudogene. The CDR3 is 13 residues long.